Following are 9 T cell receptor beta chains from one sample sequenced in a study of shared clonotypes between healthy human individuals. Only CD45RO-negative cells positively selected for CCR7 counted as naive CD8 cells, so terminally differentiated effector memory CD45RA+ cells were excluded. Method: immunoSEQ multiplex PCR; TCRdb's copy keeps in-frame clones and lacks some. The table includes some 2 million clones, roughly 94% detected once. The sequencing input was naive CD8+ T cells sorted from blood. These receptors were collected from a man aged 18 to 29 in good health.

This chain connects TRBV4-2 to TRBJ2-4; D not resolved. This CDR3 has 13 residues. Trimming removed 2 bases from V and 0 bases from J, with 2 bases in between. Germline values: CDR1 LGHNA, CDR2 YNFKEQ. The CDR3 DNA is TGTGCCAGCAGCCAACTAGCCAAAAACATTCAGTACTTC. This translates into CASSQLAKNIQYF.

V gene TRBV10-3 combines with J gene TRBJ2-2; 15 nucleotides line up with TRBD2. The junction had 4 bases not matched to a gene; V was cut back by 0 bases and J by 5 bases. The CDR3 runs to 18 residues. Germline CDR1 ENHRY, CDR2 SYGVKD. The CDR3 DNA sequence: TGTGCCATCAGTGAGTCGGAGGGACTAGCGGGAGGAACCGGGGAGCTGTTTTTT. Encoded protein: CAISESEGLAGGTGELFF.

Details on this clone: One end of the junction varies from germline; a read error may be responsible. The gene calls are TRBV7-7 and TRBJ2-5, with 7 bases lining up with TRBD2. Germline V gene lookup returns CDR1 SSHAT and CDR2 FNYEAQ (reference sequence). This CDR3 contains 15 residues. The CDR3 is CASSANAGEGETQYF. The DNA of the CDR3 is TGTGCTAGCAGCGCAAACGCGGGAGAAGGGGAGACCCAGTACTTC.

The V and J genes are TRBV27 and TRBJ2-1, with D perhaps matching TRBD2 (6 bases). This CDR3 has 14 amino acids. The germline CDR1 and CDR2 sequences are MNHEY and SMNVEV (reference sequence). V dropped 5 bases and J dropped 8 bases, with 16 bases sitting between them. CDR3 protein: CASSPGLTIHEQFF. The DNA for the CDR3 is TGTGCCAGCAGTCCGGGACTCACGATCCATGAGCAGTTCTTC.

Notes on this clone: Other DNA sequences in this sample translate to the same CDR3. The chain joins TRBV11-2 to TRBJ2-7; D unresolved. The CDR3 is 14 amino acids. Germline CDR1 and CDR2: SGHAT and FQNNGV. V was clipped by 1 base and J by 2 bases, with 9 bases between them. CDR3 amino acids: CASSLAGATYEQYF. The CDR3 bases are TGTGCCAGCAGCTTAGCTGGTGCTACCTACGAGCAGTACTTC. The whole variable domain, filled in from reference TRBV11-2 and TRBJ2-7, reads EAGVAQSPRYKIIEKRQSVAFWCNPISGHATLYWYQQILGQGPKLLIQFQNNGVVDDSQLPKDRFSAERLKGVDSTLKIQPAKLEDSAVYLCASSLAGATYEQYFGPGTRLTVT.

The rearrangement uses TRBV4-3 and TRBJ2-1; no clear D gene. Trimming left V 0 bases short and J 1 base short, with 16 bases between. Germline V lookup: CDR1 LGHNA, CDR2 YSLEER. The CDR3 runs 18 residues. In DNA form, the CDR3 reads TGCGCCAGCAGCCAAGATCCTCTCAGCGCCTTATCCTACAATGAGCAGTTCTTC. Its translation is CASSQDPLSALSYNEQFF.

The J gene is TRBJ2-7, the V gene TRBV7-9; TRBD1 agrees at 10 bases. Trimming removed 4 bases from V and 3 bases from J; junction bases left unmatched: 6. Germline assignment: CDR1 SEHNR and CDR2 FQNEAQ (reference sequence). The CDR3 is 15 amino acids. The CDR3, as DNA: TGTGCCAGCAGCTCCGGGACAGGGGACGTCTACGAGCAGTACTTC. Protein sequence: CASSSGTGDVYEQYF.

The chain employs TRBV15 and TRBJ2-7; 8 bases line up with TRBD1. Losses at the gene ends were 5 bases for V and 2 bases for J; bases not matched to a gene: 11. This CDR3 has 16 residues. Germline loops: CDR1 LNHNV, CDR2 YYDKDF (reference sequence). DNA for the CDR3: TGTGCCACCAGCGCGGGACAGGAACGGGGGACCTACGAGCAGTACTTC. Protein product: CATSAGQERGTYEQYF. The full variable domain, rest sourced from reference TRBV15 and TRBJ2-7, is DAMVIQNPRYQVTQFGKPVTLSCSQTLNHNVMYWYQQKSSQAPKLLFHYYDKDFNNEADTPDNFQSRRPNTSFCFLDIRSPGLGDTAMYLCATSAGQERGTYEQYFGPGTRLTVT.

The chain uses TRBV7-9 and TRBJ2-7; D possibly corresponds to TRBD2 (5 bases). The CDR3 extends over 13 amino acids. The germline V gene has CDR1 SEHNR and CDR2 FQNEAQ (reference sequence). Trimming left V 5 bases short and J 3 bases short, with 11 bases between. In nucleotides, the CDR3 is TGTGCCAGCAGCCACCGGACTTTCTACGAGCAGTACTTC. Translation: CASSHRTFYEQYF.